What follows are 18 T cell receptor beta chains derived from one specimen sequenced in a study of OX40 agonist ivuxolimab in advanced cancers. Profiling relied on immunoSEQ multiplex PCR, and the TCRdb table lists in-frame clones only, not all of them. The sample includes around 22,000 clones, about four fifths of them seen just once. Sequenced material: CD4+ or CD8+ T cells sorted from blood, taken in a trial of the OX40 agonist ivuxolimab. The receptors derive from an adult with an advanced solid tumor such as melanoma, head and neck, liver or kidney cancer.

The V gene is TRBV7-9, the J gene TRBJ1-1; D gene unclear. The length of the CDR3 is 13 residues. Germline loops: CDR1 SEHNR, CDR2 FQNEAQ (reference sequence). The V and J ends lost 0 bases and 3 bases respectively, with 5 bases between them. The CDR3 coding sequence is TGTGCCAGCAGCTTAGCGTACGACACTGAAGCTTTCTTT. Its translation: CASSLAYDTEAFF.

CDR3 amino acids: CASSEAGDNYEQYF. In DNA, the CDR3 is TGTGCCAGCAGTGAAGCAGGGGATAACTACGAGCAGTACTTC. The V gene is TRBV2, the J gene TRBJ2-7, with D tentatively TRBD1 (5 bases). Germline V gives CDR1 SNHLY, CDR2 FYNNEI. Trimming removed 0 bases from V and 3 bases from J, with 9 bases in between. This CDR3 has 14 amino acids.

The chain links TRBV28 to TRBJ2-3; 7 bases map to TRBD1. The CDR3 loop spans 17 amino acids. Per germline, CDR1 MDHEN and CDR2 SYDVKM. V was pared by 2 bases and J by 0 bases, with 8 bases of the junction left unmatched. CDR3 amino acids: CASSLSPGQDSTDTQYF. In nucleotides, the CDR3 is TGTGCCAGCAGTTTAAGCCCTGGACAGGATAGCACAGATACGCAGTATTTT. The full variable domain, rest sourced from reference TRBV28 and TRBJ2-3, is DVKVTQSSRYLVKRTGEKVFLECVQDMDHENMFWYRQDPGLGLRLIYFSYDVKMKEKGDIPEGYSVSREKKERFSLILESASTNQTSMYLCASSLSPGQDSTDTQYFGPGTRLTVL.

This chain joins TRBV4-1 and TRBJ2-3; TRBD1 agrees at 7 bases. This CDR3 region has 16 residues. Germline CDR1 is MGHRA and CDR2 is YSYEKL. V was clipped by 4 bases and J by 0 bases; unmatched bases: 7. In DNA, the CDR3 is TGCGCCAGCAGCCCTCGGACAGGAGGTAGCACAGATACGCAGTATTTT. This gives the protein CASSPRTGGSTDTQYF.

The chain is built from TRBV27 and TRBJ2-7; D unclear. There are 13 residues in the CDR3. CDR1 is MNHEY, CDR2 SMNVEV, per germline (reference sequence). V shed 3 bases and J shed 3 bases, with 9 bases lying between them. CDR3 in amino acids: CASSFPESYEQYF. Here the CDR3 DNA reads TGTGCCAGCAGTTTCCCCGAGAGCTACGAGCAGTACTTC.

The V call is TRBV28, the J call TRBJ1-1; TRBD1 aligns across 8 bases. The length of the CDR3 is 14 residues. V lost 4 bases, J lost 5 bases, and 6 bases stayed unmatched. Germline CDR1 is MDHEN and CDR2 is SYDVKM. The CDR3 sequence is CASSWNRGETEAFF. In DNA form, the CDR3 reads TGTGCCAGCAGTTGGAACAGGGGGGAGACTGAAGCTTTCTTT.

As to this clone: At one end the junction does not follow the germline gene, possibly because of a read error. The CDR3 loop reads CASSSGTSRANEQFF. In DNA form, the CDR3 reads TGTGCTAGCAGCTCCGGGACTAGCCGAGCCAATGAGCAGTTCTTC. The chain joins TRBV7-7 to TRBJ2-1; 9 bases map to TRBD2. CDR1 and CDR2 from the germline V gene are SSHAT and FNYEAQ (reference sequence). This CDR3 region has 15 residues. The whole variable domain, filled in from reference TRBV7-7 and TRBJ2-1, reads GAGVSQSPRYKVTKRGQDVTLRCDPISSHATLYWYQQALGQGPEFLTYFNYEAQPDKSGLPSDRFSAERPEGSISTLTIQRTEQRDSAMYRCASSSGTSRANEQFFGPGTRLTVL.

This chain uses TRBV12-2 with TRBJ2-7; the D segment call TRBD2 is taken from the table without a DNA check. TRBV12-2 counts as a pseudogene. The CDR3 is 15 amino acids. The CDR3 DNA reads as TGTGCAAGTCTAGGACTAGCGGTTAGGAACTACGAGCAGTACTTC. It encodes CASLGLAVRNYEQYF.

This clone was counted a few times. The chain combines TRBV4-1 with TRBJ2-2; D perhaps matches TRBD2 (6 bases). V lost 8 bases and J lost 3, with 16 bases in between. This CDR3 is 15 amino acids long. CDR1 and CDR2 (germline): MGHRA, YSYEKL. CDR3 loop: CASQSEGTHTGELFF. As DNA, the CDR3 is TGCGCCAGCCAAAGTGAGGGGACTCACACCGGGGAGCTGTTTTTT.

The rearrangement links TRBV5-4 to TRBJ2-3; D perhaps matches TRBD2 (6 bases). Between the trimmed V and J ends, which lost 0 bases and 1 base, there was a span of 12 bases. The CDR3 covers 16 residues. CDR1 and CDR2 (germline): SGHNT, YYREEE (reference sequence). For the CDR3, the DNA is TGTGCCAGCAGCTTGGGAAGCGGGTTTCGCACAGATACGCAGTATTTT. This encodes CASSLGSGFRTDTQYF.

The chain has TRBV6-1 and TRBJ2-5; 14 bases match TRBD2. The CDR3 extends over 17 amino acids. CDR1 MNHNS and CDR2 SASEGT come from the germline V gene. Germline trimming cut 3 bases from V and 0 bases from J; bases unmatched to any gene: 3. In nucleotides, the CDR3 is TGTGCCAGCAGTGAGGGACTAGCGGGAGCCTACCAAGAGACCCAGTACTTC. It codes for CASSEGLAGAYQETQYF.

The CDR3 DNA sequence: TGTGCCTTTTCTAGCGGTACCTACAATGAGCAGTTCTTC. Protein: CAFSSGTYNEQFF. The chain carries TRBV30 and TRBJ2-1; 7 nucleotides align to TRBD2. This CDR3 is built from 13 residues. Trimming took 7 bases from V and 2 from J; bases not matched to a gene: 5. CDR1 is GTSNPN, CDR2 SVGIG, per germline (reference sequence).

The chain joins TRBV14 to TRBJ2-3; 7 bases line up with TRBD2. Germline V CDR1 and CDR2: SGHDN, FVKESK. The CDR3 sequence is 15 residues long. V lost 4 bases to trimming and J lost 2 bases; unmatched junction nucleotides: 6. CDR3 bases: TGTGCCAGCAGCCTTCGAGCGGGAATCACAGATACGCAGTATTTT. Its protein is CASSLRAGITDTQYF.

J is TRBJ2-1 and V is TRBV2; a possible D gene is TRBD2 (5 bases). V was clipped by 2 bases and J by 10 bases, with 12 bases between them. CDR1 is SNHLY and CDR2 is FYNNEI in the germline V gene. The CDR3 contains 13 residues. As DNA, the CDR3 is TGTGCCAGCAGTGAATGGGAGACCGTAGAGCAGTTCTTC. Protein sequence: CASSEWETVEQFF.

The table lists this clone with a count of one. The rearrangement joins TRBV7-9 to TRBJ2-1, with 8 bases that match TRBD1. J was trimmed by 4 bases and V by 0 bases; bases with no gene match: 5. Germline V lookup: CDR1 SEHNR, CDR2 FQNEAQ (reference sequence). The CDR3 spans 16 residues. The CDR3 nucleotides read TGTGCCAGCAGCTTAGCACAGGGGGTGTTTTACAATGAGCAGTTCTTC. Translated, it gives CASSLAQGVFYNEQFF.

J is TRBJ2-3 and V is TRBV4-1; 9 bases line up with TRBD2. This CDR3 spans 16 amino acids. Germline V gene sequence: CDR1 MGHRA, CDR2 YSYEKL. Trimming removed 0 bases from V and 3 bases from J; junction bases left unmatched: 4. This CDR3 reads CASSQEGGRVTDTQYF. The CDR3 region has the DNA TGCGCCAGCAGCCAAGAAGGCGGGAGGGTGACAGATACGCAGTATTTT.

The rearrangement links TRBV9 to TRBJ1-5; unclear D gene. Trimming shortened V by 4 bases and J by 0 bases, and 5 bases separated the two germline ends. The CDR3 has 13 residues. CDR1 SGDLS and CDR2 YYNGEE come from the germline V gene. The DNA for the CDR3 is TGTGCCAGCAGCACACGTAGCAATCAGCCCCAGCATTTT. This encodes CASSTRSNQPQHF.

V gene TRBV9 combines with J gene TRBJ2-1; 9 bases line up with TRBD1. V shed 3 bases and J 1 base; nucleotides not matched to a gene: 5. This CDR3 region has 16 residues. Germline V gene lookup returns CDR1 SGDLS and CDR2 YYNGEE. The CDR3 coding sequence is TGTGCCAGCAGCGGGTCCGGACAGGGGTCCTACAATGAGCAGTTCTTC. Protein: CASSGSGQGSYNEQFF.